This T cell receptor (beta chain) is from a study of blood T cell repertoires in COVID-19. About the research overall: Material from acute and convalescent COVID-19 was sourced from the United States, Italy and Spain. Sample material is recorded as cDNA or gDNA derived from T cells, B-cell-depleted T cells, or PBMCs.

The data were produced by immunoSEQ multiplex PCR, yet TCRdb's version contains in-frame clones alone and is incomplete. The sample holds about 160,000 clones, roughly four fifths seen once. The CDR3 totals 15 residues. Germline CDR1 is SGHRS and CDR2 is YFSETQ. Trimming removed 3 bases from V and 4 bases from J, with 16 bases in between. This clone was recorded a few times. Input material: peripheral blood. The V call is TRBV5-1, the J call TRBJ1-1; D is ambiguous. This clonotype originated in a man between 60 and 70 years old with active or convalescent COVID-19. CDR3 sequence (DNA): TGCGCCAGCAGCTCAATTTCGACGGGGAGCACTGAAGCTTTCTTT. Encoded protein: CASSSISTGSTEAFF.